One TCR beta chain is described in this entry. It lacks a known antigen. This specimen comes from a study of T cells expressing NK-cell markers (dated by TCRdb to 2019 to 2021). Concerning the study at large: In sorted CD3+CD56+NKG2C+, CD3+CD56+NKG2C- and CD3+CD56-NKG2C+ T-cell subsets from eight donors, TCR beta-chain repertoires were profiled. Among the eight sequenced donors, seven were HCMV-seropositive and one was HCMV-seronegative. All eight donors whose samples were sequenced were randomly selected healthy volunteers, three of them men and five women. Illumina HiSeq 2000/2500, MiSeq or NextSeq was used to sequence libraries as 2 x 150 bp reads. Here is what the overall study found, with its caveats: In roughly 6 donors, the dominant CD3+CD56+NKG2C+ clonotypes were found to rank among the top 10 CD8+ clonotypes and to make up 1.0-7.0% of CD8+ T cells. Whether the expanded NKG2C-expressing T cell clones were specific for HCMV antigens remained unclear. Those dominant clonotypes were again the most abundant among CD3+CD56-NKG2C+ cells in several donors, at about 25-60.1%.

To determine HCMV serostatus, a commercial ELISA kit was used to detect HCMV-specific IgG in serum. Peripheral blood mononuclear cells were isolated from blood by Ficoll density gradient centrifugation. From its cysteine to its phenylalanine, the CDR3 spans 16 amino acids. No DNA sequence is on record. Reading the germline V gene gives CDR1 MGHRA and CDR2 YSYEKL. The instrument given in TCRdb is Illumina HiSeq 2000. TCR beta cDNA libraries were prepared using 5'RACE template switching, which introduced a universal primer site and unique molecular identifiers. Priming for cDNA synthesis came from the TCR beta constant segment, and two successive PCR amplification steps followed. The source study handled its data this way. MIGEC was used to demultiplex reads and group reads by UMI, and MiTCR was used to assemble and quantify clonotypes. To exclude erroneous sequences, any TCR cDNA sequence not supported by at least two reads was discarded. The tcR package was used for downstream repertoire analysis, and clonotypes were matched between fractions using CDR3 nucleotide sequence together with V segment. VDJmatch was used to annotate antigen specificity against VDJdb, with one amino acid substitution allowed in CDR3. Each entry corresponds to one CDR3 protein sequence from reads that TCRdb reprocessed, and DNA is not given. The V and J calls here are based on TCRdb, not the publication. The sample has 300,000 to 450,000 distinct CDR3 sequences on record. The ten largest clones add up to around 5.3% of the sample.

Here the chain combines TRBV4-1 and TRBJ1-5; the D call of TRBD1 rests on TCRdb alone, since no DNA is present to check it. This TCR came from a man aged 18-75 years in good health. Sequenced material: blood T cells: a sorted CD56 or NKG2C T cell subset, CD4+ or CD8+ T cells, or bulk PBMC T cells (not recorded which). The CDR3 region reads CASSQDWRTENQPQHF.